Listed here is a single T cell receptor beta chain. Participant ages covered about 18 to 89 years across 25 or so US areas. This sample was taken from a study of blood T cell repertoires in COVID-19. Study-level information: The origin of the acute and convalescent COVID-19 samples was the United States, Italy and Spain.

The germline V and J ends were trimmed by 0 bases and 1 base, with 12 bases remaining between them. This CDR3 contains 16 residues. Germline V gene lookup returns CDR1 SGHTA and CDR2 FQGNSA. Original analysis: How many nucleated cells were present was estimated from reference gene primer amplification. Libraries were prepared by immunoSEQ multiplex PCR; TCRdb keeps only in-frame clonotypes and omits some of them. Clone size and V and J calls were adopted from that table, with D and trimming inferred from the DNA. The repertoire holds roughly 300,000 clones, with 70% to 90% as singletons. Sample: PBMCs or T cells enriched from blood (not recorded which). This receptor was obtained from a middle-aged woman with acute COVID-19. V usage is TRBV7-2 and J usage is TRBJ1-1; tentative D call: TRBD1 (6 bases). CDR3 DNA sequence: TGTGCCAGCAGCTTAGCGCGGGGAGGGGGGAACACTGAAGCTTTCTTT. This gives the protein CASSLARGGGNTEAFF.